The 23 T cell receptor beta chains in this list originate from one sample, sequenced in a study of blood T cell repertoires in COVID-19. Sequencing was performed with immunoSEQ multiplex PCR; in TCRdb, only in-frame clones are kept and a portion is missing. Of about 55,000 clones listed, roughly 90% were seen once; the top ten hold approximately 15%. Sequences were obtained from peripheral blood. These TCRs come from a human donor with active COVID-19. The donor label of this sample is uncertain.

This rearrangement joins TRBV30 to TRBJ2-7; 10 positions agree with TRBD2. V lost 2 bases to trimming and J lost 4 bases; unmatched junction nucleotides: 8. Germline V lookup: CDR1 GTSNPN, CDR2 SVGIG (reference sequence). The CDR3 has 15 residues. The CDR3 protein is CAWSSAGTSEYEQYF. The CDR3 bases are TGTGCCTGGAGTTCCGCCGGGACTAGCGAGTACGAGCAGTACTTC.

Only a few counts were recorded for this clone. The chain joins TRBV5-4 to TRBJ1-1; D gene ambiguous. Trimming pared 3 bases from V and 7 bases from J, leaving 7 bases between. Germline-derived CDR1 and CDR2 are SGHNT and YYREEE (reference sequence). The CDR3 covers 11 residues. CDR3 sequence reads: CASSYLGEAFF. DNA for the CDR3: TGTGCCAGCAGCTACCTAGGTGAAGCTTTCTTT. Drawing the rest from reference TRBV5-4 and TRBJ1-1, the complete variable domain is ETGVTQSPTHLIKTRGQQVTLRCSSQSGHNTVSWYQQALGQGPQFIFQYYREEENGRGNFPPRFSGLQFPNYSSELNVNALELDDSALYLCASSYLGEAFFGQGTRLTVV.

The V call is TRBV6-5, the J call TRBJ2-5, with D perhaps TRBD2 (6 bases). Germline V gene sequence: CDR1 MNHEY, CDR2 SVGAGI. This CDR3 region has 16 residues. Trimming took 2 bases from V and 1 from J, leaving 14 bases between them. CDR3 coding DNA: TGTGCCAGCAGTTACCTCGGGGGAAAAACCCAAGAGACCCAGTACTTC. This encodes CASSYLGGKTQETQYF.

This chain joins TRBV6-6 and TRBJ2-2; TRBD2 matches 13 bases. The V and J ends lost 5 bases and 5 bases, in that order; junction bases with no gene match: 8. CDR3 length: 17 amino acids. The germline CDR1 and CDR2 sequences are MNHNY and SVGAGI (reference sequence). CDR3 nucleotides: TGTGCCAGCAGTCCGACTAGCGGGGGGACCAAAACCGGGGAGCTGTTTTTT. This encodes CASSPTSGGTKTGELFF.

This sequence joins TRBV11-2 and TRBJ1-6; 8 bases match TRBD1. The germline gives CDR1 SGHAT, CDR2 FQNNGV. CDR3 length: 14 amino acids. V lost 5 bases, J lost 10 bases, and 7 bases stayed unmatched. CDR3 DNA sequence: TGTGCCAGCAGCCTCAGGGGGCAGGAGTCACCCCTCCACTTT. Its translation: CASSLRGQESPLHF.

The gene calls are TRBV19 and TRBJ1-2; D unclear. The V and J ends lost 1 base and 6 bases respectively, with 15 bases between them. The CDR3 covers 15 residues. Germline V gene lookup returns CDR1 LNHDA and CDR2 SQIVND (reference sequence). CDR3 DNA sequence: TGTGCCAGTAGTATAGTCCAGGCCCAAATCCATGGCTACACCTTC. It is translated as CASSIVQAQIHGYTF. The full variable domain, with the rest looked up from reference TRBV19 and TRBJ1-2, is DGGITQSPKYLFRKEGQNVTLSCEQNLNHDAMYWYRQDPGQGLRLIYYSQIVNDFQKGDIAEGYSVSREKKESFPLTVTSAQKNPTAFYLCASSIVQAQIHGYTFGSGTRLTVV.

This rearrangement joins TRBV4-2 to TRBJ2-7, with 8 bases fitting TRBD2. Germline V gene lookup returns CDR1 LGHNA and CDR2 YNFKEQ. The V segment lost 4 bases and the J segment 0 bases; nucleotides outside the gene matches: 8. The CDR3 covers 16 residues. CDR3 DNA sequence: TGTGCCAGCAGCCCCCACGGGGGGGAAAGCTCCTACGAGCAGTACGTC. Translated, it gives CASSPHGGESSYEQYV.

The chain employs TRBV19 and TRBJ2-3; 9 nucleotides align to TRBD2. CDR1 is LNHDA and CDR2 is SQIVND in the germline V gene (reference sequence). Trimming took 6 bases from V and 6 from J; bases not matched to a gene: 13. CDR3 length equals 16 residues. The CDR3 DNA follows: TGTGCCAGTAGCAAAGCCCTAGCGGGGCACCTGGATACGCAGTATTTT. Translated: CASSKALAGHLDTQYF.

This sequence joins TRBV5-1 and TRBJ2-6; possible D gene TRBD2, 5 bases. Germline CDR1 and CDR2: SGHRS and YFSETQ. CDR3 length equals 16 residues. V was cut by 0 bases and J by 0 bases, with 7 bases left in between. In DNA, the CDR3 is TGCGCCAGCAGCTTGGGGACTCTCTCTGGGGCCAACGTCCTGACTTTC. Encoded protein: CASSLGTLSGANVLTF.

The chain links TRBV11-1 to TRBJ2-1; 9 bases match TRBD1. The ends lost 6 bases at V and 8 bases at J; junction bases unmatched: 11. Germline V gives CDR1 SGHAT, CDR2 FQDESV (reference sequence). CDR3 size: 15 residues. CDR3 amino acids: CASSYRGPRGHEQFF. The CDR3 region has the DNA TGTGCCAGCAGTTACAGGGGGCCTCGAGGCCATGAGCAGTTCTTC.

This chain joins TRBV19 and TRBJ1-1; TRBD1 matches at 11 bases. This CDR3 comprises 15 residues. CDR1 and CDR2 from the germline V gene are LNHDA and SQIVND (reference sequence). V shed 9 bases and J 4 bases; nucleotides not matched to a gene: 10. The CDR3 bases are TGTGCCAGCCCCCCGGGACAGGGGGGGGGCACTGAAGCTTTCTTT. It is translated as CASPPGQGGGTEAFF.

V usage is TRBV3-1 (or the pseudogene TRBV3-2) and J usage is TRBJ2-2; D may be TRBD1 (6 bases). The CDR3 spans 16 residues. Germline CDR1 LGHDT, CDR2 YNNKEL (reference sequence). V was shortened by 4 bases and J by 5 bases, with 17 bases between the two germline ends. CDR3: CASSRSPGQLTGELFF. CDR3 sequence (DNA): TGTGCCAGCAGCCGATCGCCAGGACAGTTGACCGGGGAGCTGTTTTTT.

The chain recombines TRBV30 with TRBJ1-5; unclear D gene. The CDR3 sequence is 14 residues long. From germline, CDR1 is GTSNPN and CDR2 SVGIG (reference sequence). With 1 base removed from V and 5 bases from J, the gap between germline ends came to 12 bases. In nucleotides, the CDR3 is TGTGCCTGGAGTGCCATCTCCGGGTATCAGCCCCAGCATTTT. This codes for CAWSAISGYQPQHF.

V usage is TRBV7-2 and J usage is TRBJ2-1, with D maybe TRBD2 (6 bases). The CDR3 totals 16 residues. Germline-derived CDR1 and CDR2 are SGHTA and FQGNSA. The V and J ends lost 2 bases and 0 bases respectively, with 11 bases between them. CDR3 region: CASSLILGSSYNEQFF. The CDR3, as DNA: TGTGCCAGCAGCTTAATCCTCGGGAGCTCCTACAATGAGCAGTTCTTC. Combining the CDR3 with reference TRBV7-2 and TRBJ2-1 gives the whole variable domain GAGVSQSPSNKVTEKGKDVELRCDPISGHTALYWYRQSLGQGLEFLIYFQGNSAPDKSGLPSDRFSAERTGGSVSTLTIQRTQQEDSAVYLCASSLILGSSYNEQFFGPGTRLTVL.

The gene calls are TRBV10-2 and TRBJ2-2; 9 bases match TRBD2. J lost 6 bases, V lost 0 bases, and 8 bases had no gene match. The CDR3 is 17 amino acids. CDR1 and CDR2 (germline): WSHSY, SAAADI. DNA of the CDR3: TGCGCCAGCAGTGAGTCGGGGGGACTAGCTTTTCCCGGGGAGCTGTTTTTT. As protein: CASSESGGLAFPGELFF.

This chain connects TRBV6-5 to TRBJ2-7, with D possibly matching TRBD1 (5 bases). The CDR3 consists of 13 residues. Trimming left V 7 bases short and J 0 bases short, with 10 bases between. CDR1 is MNHEY, CDR2 SVGAGI, per germline. The CDR3 protein is CASTRTSSYEQYF. CDR3 DNA sequence: TGTGCCAGCACCAGGACATCCTCCTACGAGCAGTACTTC.

The chain links TRBV27 to TRBJ1-1, with D maybe TRBD1 (6 bases). Trimming cost V 3 bases and J 5 bases, with 7 bases left between them. From germline, CDR1 is MNHEY and CDR2 SMNVEV (reference sequence). This CDR3 has 12 amino acids. The CDR3 region is CASSFQGTEAFF. The CDR3 DNA sequence: TGTGCCAGCAGTTTCCAGGGGACTGAAGCTTTCTTT.

The chain carries TRBV7-2 and TRBJ2-5, with 13 nucleotides matching TRBD2. Germline trimming cut 1 base from V and 3 bases from J; bases unmatched to any gene: 2. Per germline, CDR1 SGHTA and CDR2 FQGNSA. The CDR3 is 16 residues long. The DNA for the CDR3 is TGTGCCAGCAGCTTAGGACTAGCGGGGGGAAAAGAGACCCAGTACTTC. Amino acid sequence: CASSLGLAGGKETQYF.

V usage is TRBV21-1 and J usage is TRBJ2-5; the table names TRBD1, a call not compared with the DNA. TRBV21-1 is a pseudogene segment. This CDR3 is built from 16 residues. The CDR3, as DNA: TGTGCCAGCAGCGAAGGGCCAGATCCAAGTTGGGAGACCCAGTACTTC. Translated, it gives CASSEGPDPSWETQYF.

This chain links TRBV5-1 with TRBJ2-3; 14 nucleotides match TRBD2. After removal of 4 bases from V and 6 bases from J, the junction contained 7 bases not matched to a gene. CDR1 and CDR2 from the germline V gene are SGHRS and YFSETQ. The CDR3 is made up of 16 amino acids. The CDR3 nucleotides are TGCGCCAGCAGCGCCCGACTAGCGGGGGGGCCGGATACGCAGTATTTT. This encodes CASSARLAGGPDTQYF.

The rearrangement links TRBV27 to TRBJ1-2; no clear D. Germline CDR1 reads MNHEY; CDR2 reads SMNVEV (reference sequence). Trimming took 5 bases from V and 7 from J, leaving 14 bases between them. The CDR3 spans 13 residues. The CDR3 loop reads CASSGWVTGGYTF. CDR3 nucleotide sequence: TGTGCCAGCAGTGGATGGGTTACGGGTGGCTACACCTTC.

This clone was counted a few times. This sequence joins TRBV7-9 and TRBJ2-7, with 7 bases identical to TRBD2. CDR1 and CDR2 (germline): SEHNR, FQNEAQ (reference sequence). CDR3 length: 14 amino acids. V shed 3 bases and J 0 bases; nucleotides not matched to a gene: 2. The CDR3 protein is CASSLGGNSYEQYF. CDR3 nucleotides: TGTGCCAGCAGCTTGGGGGGGAACTCCTACGAGCAGTACTTC.

This rearrangement joins TRBV2 to TRBJ2-7; 9 bases map to TRBD1. Germline-derived CDR1 and CDR2 are SNHLY and FYNNEI. V trimming: 4 bases; J trimming: 5 bases; junction bases outside the gene matches: 9. The length of the CDR3 is 15 residues. The CDR3 sequence: CASSVRWDRVDEQYF. CDR3 coding DNA: TGTGCCAGCAGTGTTCGGTGGGACAGGGTCGACGAGCAGTACTTC.